This is a list of T cell receptor beta chains from one sample in a study of cytomegalovirus exposure and HLA in healthy donors. The method was immunoSEQ multiplex PCR; TCRdb's version includes in-frame clones alone and lacks a portion of them. The top ten clones hold about 1.5% of a sample with about 190,000 clones, roughly 80% of them seen once. The sequenced material came from PBMCs. These receptors were collected from a woman aged 18-29 years in good health and CMV-seronegative. CDR3s include the opening cysteine and the closing phenylalanine or tryptophan. Fields, in order: V gene, J gene, clone size, D gene, CDR3 protein, CDR3 DNA. The D gene is left open where the match is weak. Some rows mark clone size as missing; the rest say once, few, many or name a class of expanded clone.

V gene: TRBV9
J gene: TRBJ2-3
clone size: -
D gene: -
CDR3 protein: CASSPLGASEISDTQYF
CDR3 DNA: TGTGCCAGCAGCCCCCTCGGGGCTAGCGAGATCTCAGATACGCAGTATTTT

V gene: TRBV11-2
J gene: TRBJ2-7
clone size: -
D gene: TRBD2
CDR3 protein: CASSSYSGSYEQYF
CDR3 DNA: TGTGCCAGCAGCTCTTATAGCGGGAGCTACGAGCAGTACTTC

V gene: TRBV29-1
J gene: TRBJ1-1
clone size: -
D gene: -
CDR3 protein: CSVEKRGNTEAFF
CDR3 DNA: TGCAGCGTTGAAAAGCGGGGGAACACTGAAGCTTTCTTT

V gene: TRBV5-6
J gene: TRBJ1-2
clone size: few
D gene: TRBD1
CDR3 protein: CASSYGDRGTVYGYTF
CDR3 DNA: TGTGCCAGCAGCTACGGGGACAGGGGGACCGTCTATGGCTACACCTTC

V gene: TRBV5-4
J gene: TRBJ2-3
clone size: -
D gene: -
CDR3 protein: CASSLAGSGLTDTQYF
CDR3 DNA: TGTGCCAGCAGCTTGGCTGGGTCGGGTTTGACAGATACGCAGTATTTT

V gene: TRBV7-2
J gene: TRBJ2-7
clone size: -
D gene: -
CDR3 protein: CASSPSTGVPYEQYF
CDR3 DNA: TGTGCCAGCAGCCCCTCTACGGGAGTTCCCTACGAGCAGTACTTC

V gene: TRBV7-6
J gene: TRBJ2-7
clone size: -
D gene: -
CDR3 protein: CTSSLAGRGTEQYF
CDR3 DNA: TGTACCAGCAGCTTAGCTGGAAGAGGGACTGAGCAGTACTTC

V gene: TRBV11-2
J gene: TRBJ1-6
clone size: -
D gene: -
CDR3 protein: CASSLDPGGFHF
CDR3 DNA: TGTGCCAGCAGCTTAGATCCGGGGGGCTTCCACTTT

V gene: TRBV6-6
J gene: TRBJ2-3
clone size: -
D gene: TRBD2
CDR3 protein: CASRGTSGRTDTQYF
CDR3 DNA: TGTGCCAGCAGGGGGACTAGCGGGAGGACAGATACGCAGTATTTT

V gene: TRBV4-1
J gene: TRBJ2-5
clone size: -
D gene: TRBD2
CDR3 protein: CASSQEASGAQETQYF
CDR3 DNA: TGCGCCAGCAGCCAAGAGGCTAGCGGGGCCCAAGAGACCCAGTACTTC

V gene: TRBV4-3
J gene: TRBJ1-1
clone size: -
D gene: -
CDR3 protein: CASSQDRDLNTEAFF
CDR3 DNA: TGCGCCAGCAGCCAAGACAGGGACTTGAACACTGAAGCTTTCTTT

V gene: TRBV30
J gene: TRBJ2-7
clone size: -
D gene: TRBD1
CDR3 protein: CAWSLLGTGDYEQYF
CDR3 DNA: TGTGCCTGGAGTTTGCTAGGGACAGGAGATTACGAGCAGTACTTC

V gene: TRBV6-5
J gene: TRBJ1-5
clone size: few
D gene: -
CDR3 protein: CASSPGQNNQPQHF
CDR3 DNA: TGTGCCAGCAGTCCCGGACAGAACAATCAGCCCCAGCATTTT

V gene: TRBV5-1
J gene: TRBJ1-2
clone size: -
D gene: -
CDR3 protein: CASSLEGQDPSYGYTF
CDR3 DNA: TGCGCCAGCAGCTTGGAGGGGCAGGATCCTAGCTATGGCTACACCTTC

V gene: TRBV9
J gene: TRBJ2-5
clone size: -
D gene: -
CDR3 protein: CASTLYAGPQETQYF
CDR3 DNA: TGTGCCAGCACCCTCTATGCGGGCCCCCAAGAGACCCAGTACTTC

V gene: TRBV4-3
J gene: TRBJ2-7
clone size: -
D gene: -
CDR3 protein: CASSQGSGSYEQYF
CDR3 DNA: TGCGCCAGCAGCCAAGGAAGCGGCTCCTACGAGCAGTACTTC

V gene: TRBV2
J gene: TRBJ2-5
clone size: -
D gene: TRBD1
CDR3 protein: CATKGADQETQYF
CDR3 DNA: TGTGCCACCAAGGGGGCAGACCAAGAGACCCAGTACTTC

V gene: TRBV18
J gene: TRBJ2-1
clone size: -
D gene: -
CDR3 protein: CASSPSNGSSYNEQFF
CDR3 DNA: TGTGCCAGCTCACCTTCAAACGGGAGCTCCTACAATGAGCAGTTCTTC

V gene: TRBV19
J gene: TRBJ2-2
clone size: -
D gene: TRBD1
CDR3 protein: CASSIEGQGSGELFF
CDR3 DNA: TGTGCCAGTAGTATAGAAGGACAGGGATCCGGGGAGCTGTTTTTT

V gene: TRBV5-1
J gene: TRBJ2-5
clone size: -
D gene: TRBD2
CDR3 protein: CASSLEGGGVVSQETQYF
CDR3 DNA: TGCGCCAGCAGCTTGGAGGGCGGGGGGGTTGTCAGTCAAGAGACCCAGTACTTC

V gene: TRBV7-2
J gene: TRBJ2-1
clone size: once
D gene: -
CDR3 protein: CASSLVKYNEQFF
CDR3 DNA: TGTGCCAGCAGCTTAGTCAAATACAATGAGCAGTTCTTC

V gene: TRBV19
J gene: TRBJ1-2
clone size: -
D gene: -
CDR3 protein: CASSTGGHGYTF
CDR3 DNA: TGTGCCAGTAGTACGGGGGGACATGGCTACACCTTC

V gene: TRBV28
J gene: TRBJ1-5
clone size: -
D gene: TRBD1
CDR3 protein: CASTIPWEDRGRDGNQPQHF
CDR3 DNA: TGTGCCAGCACCATACCTTGGGAAGACAGGGGGCGAGATGGCAATCAGCCCCAGCATTTT

V gene: TRBV18
J gene: TRBJ2-3
clone size: once
D gene: -
CDR3 protein: CASSPRGRATDTQYF
CDR3 DNA: TGTGCCAGCTCACCAAGGGGGAGGGCCACAGATACGCAGTATTTT

V gene: TRBV9
J gene: TRBJ1-5
clone size: -
D gene: -
CDR3 protein: CASSPGVNSNQPQHF
CDR3 DNA: TGTGCCAGCAGCCCAGGGGTCAATAGCAATCAGCCCCAGCATTTT

V gene: TRBV27
J gene: TRBJ2-7
clone size: -
D gene: TRBD1
CDR3 protein: CASSPVATGNEQYF
CDR3 DNA: TGTGCCAGCAGTCCAGTAGCGACAGGGAACGAGCAGTACTTC

V gene: TRBV27
J gene: TRBJ2-2
clone size: once
D gene: TRBD2
CDR3 protein: CASSSPGRVGANTGELFF
CDR3 DNA: TGTGCCAGCAGTTCCCCGGGGAGGGTGGGAGCGAACACCGGGGAGCTGTTTTTT

V gene: TRBV27
J gene: TRBJ2-1
clone size: -
D gene: -
CDR3 protein: CASSIAFSNNEQFF
CDR3 DNA: TGTGCCAGCAGCATAGCGTTTTCAAACAATGAGCAGTTCTTC

V gene: TRBV7-8
J gene: TRBJ2-3
clone size: -
D gene: -
CDR3 protein: CASSLTTPSTDTQYF
CDR3 DNA: TGTGCCAGCAGCTTAACGACACCTAGCACAGATACGCAGTATTTT

V gene: TRBV28
J gene: TRBJ1-2
clone size: once
D gene: TRBD1
CDR3 protein: CASSLFQGASGYTF
CDR3 DNA: TGTGCCAGCAGTTTATTTCAGGGGGCATCCGGCTACACCTTC

V gene: TRBV5-1
J gene: TRBJ2-7
clone size: -
D gene: -
CDR3 protein: CASSWDSSYEQYF
CDR3 DNA: TGCGCCAGCAGCTGGGACTCGTCCTACGAGCAGTACTTC

V gene: TRBV2
J gene: TRBJ2-5
clone size: -
D gene: TRBD1
CDR3 protein: CASSVPTGEGGETQYF
CDR3 DNA: TGTGCCAGCAGTGTTCCGACAGGGGAAGGCGGAGAGACCCAGTACTTC

V gene: TRBV10-2
J gene: TRBJ1-2
clone size: -
D gene: -
CDR3 protein: CASRRGNGYTF
CDR3 DNA: TGCGCCAGCAGGCGCGGAAATGGCTACACCTTC

V gene: TRBV27
J gene: TRBJ2-5
clone size: -
D gene: -
CDR3 protein: CASSPTLKETQYF
CDR3 DNA: TGTGCCAGCAGTCCGACATTGAAAGAGACCCAGTACTTC